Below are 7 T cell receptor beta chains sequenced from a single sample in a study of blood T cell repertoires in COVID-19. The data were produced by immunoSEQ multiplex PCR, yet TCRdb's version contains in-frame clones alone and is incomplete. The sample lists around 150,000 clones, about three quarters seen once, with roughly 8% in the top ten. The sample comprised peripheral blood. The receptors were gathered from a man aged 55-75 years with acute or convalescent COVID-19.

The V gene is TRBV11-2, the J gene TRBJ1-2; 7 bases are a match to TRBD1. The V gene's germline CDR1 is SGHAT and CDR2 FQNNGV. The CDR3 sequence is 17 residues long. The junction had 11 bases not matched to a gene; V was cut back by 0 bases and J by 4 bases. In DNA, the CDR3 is TGTGCCAGCAGCTTAGATCCCTCCCGACAGGGCGCCTATGGCTACACCTTC. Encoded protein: CASSLDPSRQGAYGYTF.

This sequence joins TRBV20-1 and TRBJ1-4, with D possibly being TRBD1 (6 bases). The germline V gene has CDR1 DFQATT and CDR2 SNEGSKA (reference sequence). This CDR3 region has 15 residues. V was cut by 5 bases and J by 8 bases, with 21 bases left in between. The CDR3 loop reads CSARGPAGENEKLFF. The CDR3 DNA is TGCAGTGCTCGTGGTCCCGCAGGGGAAAACGAAAAACTGTTTTTT.

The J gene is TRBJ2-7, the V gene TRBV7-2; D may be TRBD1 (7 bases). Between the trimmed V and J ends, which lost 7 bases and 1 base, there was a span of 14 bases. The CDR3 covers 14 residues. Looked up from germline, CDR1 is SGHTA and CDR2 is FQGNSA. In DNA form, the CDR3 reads TGTGCCAGCACCCGGGGGACAGAATCCTACGAGCAGTACTTC. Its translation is CASTRGTESYEQYF.

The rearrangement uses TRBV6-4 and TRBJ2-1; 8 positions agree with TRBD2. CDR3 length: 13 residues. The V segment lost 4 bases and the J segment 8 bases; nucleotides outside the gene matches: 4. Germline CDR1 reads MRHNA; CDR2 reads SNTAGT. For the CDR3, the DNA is TGTGCCAGCAGTGCGGGAGGGATCGATGAGCAGTTCTTC. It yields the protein CASSAGGIDEQFF.

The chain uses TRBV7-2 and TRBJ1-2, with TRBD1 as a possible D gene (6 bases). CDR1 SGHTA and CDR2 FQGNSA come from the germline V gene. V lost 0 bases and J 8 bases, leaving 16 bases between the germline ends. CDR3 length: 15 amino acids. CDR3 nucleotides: TGTGCCAGCAGCTTAGCAAACAGGGTAATGGAGGGCTACACCTTC. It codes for CASSLANRVMEGYTF. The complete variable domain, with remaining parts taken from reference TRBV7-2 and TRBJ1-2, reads GAGVSQSPSNKVTEKGKDVELRCDPISGHTALYWYRQSLGQGLEFLIYFQGNSAPDKSGLPSDRFSAERTGGSVSTLTIQRTQQEDSAVYLCASSLANRVMEGYTFGSGTRLTVV.

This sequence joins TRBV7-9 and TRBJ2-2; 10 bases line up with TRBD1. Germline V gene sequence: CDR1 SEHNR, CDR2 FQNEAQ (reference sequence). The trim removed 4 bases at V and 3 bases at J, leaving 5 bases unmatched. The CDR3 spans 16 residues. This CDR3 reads CASSSWTGGDTGELFF. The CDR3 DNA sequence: TGTGCCAGCAGCTCCTGGACAGGGGGGGACACCGGGGAGCTGTTTTTT.

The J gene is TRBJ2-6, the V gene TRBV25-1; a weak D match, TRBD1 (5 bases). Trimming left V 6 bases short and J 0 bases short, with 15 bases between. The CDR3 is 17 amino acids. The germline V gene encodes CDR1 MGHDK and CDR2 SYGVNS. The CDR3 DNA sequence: TGTGCCAGCAGCATAAGACAGACATACTCTGGGGCCAACGTCCTGACTTTC. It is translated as CASSIRQTYSGANVLTF.